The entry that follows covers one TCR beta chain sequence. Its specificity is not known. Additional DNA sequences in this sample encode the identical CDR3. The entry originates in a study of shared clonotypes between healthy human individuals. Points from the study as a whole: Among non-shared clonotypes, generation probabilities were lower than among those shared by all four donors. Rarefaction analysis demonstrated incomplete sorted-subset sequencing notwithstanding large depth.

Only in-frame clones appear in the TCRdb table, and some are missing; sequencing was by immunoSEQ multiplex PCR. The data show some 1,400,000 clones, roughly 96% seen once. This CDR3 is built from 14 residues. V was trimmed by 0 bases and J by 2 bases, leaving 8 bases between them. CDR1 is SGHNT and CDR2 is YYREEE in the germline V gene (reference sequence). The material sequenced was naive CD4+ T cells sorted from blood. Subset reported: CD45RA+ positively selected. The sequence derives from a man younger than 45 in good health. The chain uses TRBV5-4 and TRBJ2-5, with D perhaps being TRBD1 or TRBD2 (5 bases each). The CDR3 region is CASSLGGSQETQYF. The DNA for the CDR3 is TGTGCCAGCAGCTTGGGGGGGTCACAAGAGACCCAGTACTTC.